There are many counts of the clone carrying this TCR beta chain. These data are taken from a study of neurological immune-mediated disorders. MiXCR was run by TCRdb on the 5' RACE reads, yielding one entry per CDR3 protein. The sample includes tens of thousands of distinct CDR3 sequences, about 9.4% seen only once; the top ten take about 1.7%. Trimming removed 8 bases at V and 5 bases at J, with 13 bases between. The CDR3 runs 12 residues. Germline V gene data show CDR1 as MDHEN and CDR2 as SYDVKM. The TCR originated in a man aged 50 to 60 in good health. The sequencing sample was made of PBMCs. The genes are TRBV28 and TRBJ2-7; possibly TRBD1 or TRBD2 for D (6 bases each). In DNA form, the CDR3 reads TGTGCCAGCGCCCTGGGGGGCCACGAGCAGTACTTC. As protein: CASALGGHEQYF.